This T cell receptor beta chain was identified in a study of blood T cell repertoires in COVID-19. The CDR3 loop spans 17 amino acids. Germline CDR1 reads SGHDN; CDR2 reads FVKESK. V was shortened by 4 bases and J by 1 base, with 16 bases between the two germline ends. Sequencing used immunoSEQ multiplex PCR; TCRdb keeps in-frame clones, though not all of them. The data hold 250,000 to 300,000 clones, with around 90% observed a single time. The origin of this receptor is a man in his forties or fifties with acute or convalescent COVID-19. The sample was peripheral blood. The genes are TRBV14 and TRBJ2-2; D is unclear. The CDR3 nucleotides read TGTGCCAGCAGCCCTAAGTCGATCCTTCAGAACACCGGGGAGCTGTTTTTT. Translating it yields CASSPKSILQNTGELFF.